What follows are 27 T cell receptor beta chains derived from one specimen sequenced in a study of blood T cells in healthy people across ages. A J-beta primer mix and a sample-barcoded 5' primer were used in a second PCR of about 6 to 12 cycles. Each CDR3 protein is one row after TCRdb ran MiXCR on the 5' RACE reads. The data hold more than 800,000 distinct CDR3 sequences, with more than 25% observed a single time. The material sequenced was blood. The receptors shown here come from a woman of 80 years or more in good health.

This clonotype came up many times. The chain links TRBV7-9 to TRBJ2-1, with 7 bases matching TRBD2. Germline CDR1 reads SEHNR; CDR2 reads FQNEAQ (reference sequence). The V segment lost 1 base and the J segment 3 bases; nucleotides outside the gene matches: 3. This CDR3 has 15 amino acids. The DNA for the CDR3 is TGTGCCAGCAGCTTAGGCAGCGGGGTCTACAATGAGCAGTTCTTC. This sequence encodes CASSLGSGVYNEQFF.

A few counts support this clonotype. This rearrangement joins TRBV6-8 to TRBJ1-5, with a weak D call TRBD1 (6 bases). CDR1 is MNHGY and CDR2 is SAAAGT in the germline V gene. V dropped 6 bases and J dropped 5 bases, with 14 bases sitting between them. The CDR3 contains 14 residues. The CDR3 DNA reads TGTGCCAGCAGGAGCACAGGGTCCCATCAGCCCCAGCATTTT. This gives the protein CASRSTGSHQPQHF.

This clonotype came up once. Compared with germline, one end of the junction differs, possibly owing to a read error. The chain joins TRBV7-8 to TRBJ2-2; 8 bases are a match to TRBD1. The V gene's germline CDR1 is SGHVS and CDR2 FQNEAQ. The CDR3 is 15 amino acids. The CDR3 DNA sequence: TGTGCCAGCAGCTTTGCGACAGGGGACACCGGGGAGCGGTTTTTT. Its translation is CASSFATGDTGERFF.

In this sample, this clonotype turned up many times. The chain employs TRBV4-3 and TRBJ1-5; D call uncertain. CDR3 length equals 16 residues. Per the germline V gene, CDR1 is LGHNA and CDR2 is YSLEER. Trimming took off 2 bases at V and 0 bases at J, with 11 bases between the two ends. The CDR3 protein is CASSQTHSSSNQPQHF. CDR3 coding DNA: TGCGCCAGCAGCCAAACGCACAGCTCTAGCAATCAGCCCCAGCATTTT.

This clonotype was observed at least ten times. This chain joins TRBV7-2 and TRBJ2-5; 13 nucleotides line up with TRBD2. Germline CDR1 is SGHTA and CDR2 is FQGNSA. V trimming: 4 bases; J trimming: 2 bases; junction bases outside the gene matches: 7. This CDR3 spans 17 amino acids. The CDR3 spells CASSSGGLAGIQETQYF. The CDR3 DNA reads TGTGCCAGCAGCTCGGGGGGACTAGCGGGAATACAAGAGACCCAGTACTTC.

CDR3 amino acids: CASSLAHTAEAFF. For the CDR3, the DNA is TGTGCCAGCAGCTTAGCGCATACGGCTGAAGCTTTCTTT. The chain is built from TRBV7-2 and TRBJ1-1; no reliable D call. CDR1 is SGHTA and CDR2 is FQGNSA in the germline V gene. The CDR3 extends over 13 amino acids. The germline V and J ends were trimmed by 0 bases and 6 bases, with 8 bases remaining between them.

This clonotype was found many times. V is TRBV6-2 or TRBV6-3 and J is TRBJ1-1; D not resolved. The V gene's germline CDR1 is MNHEY and CDR2 SVGEGT. There are 15 residues in the CDR3. Trimming took off 0 bases at V and 2 bases at J, with 10 bases between the two ends. CDR3 sequence (DNA): TGTGCCAGCAGTTACTCGATACCTACAAACACTGAAGCTTTCTTT. It codes for CASSYSIPTNTEAFF.

This clonotype was detected only a few times. The rearrangement links TRBV2 to TRBJ1-4; 10 positions match TRBD1. V trimming: 11 bases; J trimming: 8 bases; junction bases outside the gene matches: 17. The CDR3 consists of 16 residues. Germline V lookup: CDR1 SNHLY, CDR2 FYNNEI. The CDR3 sequence: CAGDRGRSLGGEKLFF. For the CDR3, the DNA is TGTGCCGGAGACAGGGGGCGCAGCCTAGGGGGCGAAAAACTGTTTTTT.

This clonotype occurred a few times. The rearrangement uses TRBV5-1 and TRBJ1-1; the D gene is possibly TRBD1 (5 bases). CDR1 SGHRS and CDR2 YFSETQ come from the germline V gene. The CDR3 is 15 residues long. Trimming cost V 5 bases and J 5 bases, with 19 bases left between them. The CDR3 nucleotides are TGCGCCAGCAGTTGGGCCGCGGCGGGGGGGACTGAAGCTTTCTTT. Its protein is CASSWAAAGGTEAFF.

Remarks on this clonotype: With a much larger clone just one base away, this may be a read error. The V call is TRBV11-1, the J call TRBJ2-5; 8 nucleotides match TRBD2. Looked up from germline, CDR1 is SGHAT and CDR2 is FQDESV (reference sequence). This CDR3 is built from 15 residues. With 5 bases clipped from V and 11 bases from J, the junction kept 16 bases outside the gene matches. CDR3 loop: CASSSSRGARNEQYF. The CDR3 DNA reads as TGTGCCAGCAGCAGTTCGCGGGGGGCAAGGAATGAGCAGTACTTC.

This clonotype was observed many times. The chain uses TRBV20-1 and TRBJ2-5; 9 bases agree with TRBD1. The CDR3 is 15 amino acids. The ends lost 4 bases at V and 5 bases at J; junction bases unmatched: 11. The germline V gene has CDR1 DFQATT and CDR2 SNEGSKA (reference sequence). The CDR3 sequence: CSATTPQGAGETQYF. The CDR3 coding sequence is TGCAGTGCTACCACCCCACAGGGGGCTGGGGAGACCCAGTACTTC.

Concerning this clonotype: This may stem from a read error, because a much larger clone lies one nucleotide away. The CDR3 protein is CASSASGRYNEQYF. The CDR3 DNA reads TGTGCCAGCAGTGCTAGCGGGCGGTACAATGAGCAGTACTTC. The chain employs TRBV2 and TRBJ2-5; 8 bases match TRBD2. This CDR3 spans 14 amino acids. Looked up from germline, CDR1 is SNHLY and CDR2 is FYNNEI. V gave up 4 bases and J gave up 11 bases; unmatched junction bases: 12.

A few counts support this clonotype. This may be a read error, as it is one base from a much larger clone. The chain recombines TRBV4-3 with TRBJ2-4; D may be TRBD1 or TRBD2 (5 bases each). Germline-derived CDR1 and CDR2 are LGHNA and YSLEER. This CDR3 is 16 amino acids long. The DNA of the CDR3 is TGCGCCAGCAGCCAAGAGCAGGGTCTAGCCAGAAACATTCAGTACTTC. Translated: CASSQEQGLARNIQYF.

This sequence joins TRBV7-9 and TRBJ1-1; TRBD1 aligns across 8 bases. The CDR3 is 17 residues long. V was clipped by 0 bases and J by 10 bases; unmatched bases: 16. Germline V gives CDR1 SEHNR, CDR2 FQNEAQ (reference sequence). CDR3 bases: TGTGCCAGCAGCTTAGCCCCCCCCGGGACAGGTGAGACGGGAGCTTTCTTT. This translates into CASSLAPPGTGETGAFF.

For this clonotype: A much larger clone lies one base from this, so it may be a read error. The rearrangement uses TRBV2 and TRBJ2-7; perhaps TRBD1 as D (6 bases). Germline V CDR1 and CDR2: SNHLY, FYNNEI. The CDR3 is 13 amino acids. V shed 5 bases and J shed 12 bases, with 20 bases lying between them. The CDR3 DNA is TGTGCCAGCAGTACTAACAGGGAAGAGACCCGGTACTTC. Protein sequence: CASSTNREETRYF.

This clonotype was counted at least ten times. This chain links TRBV20-1 with TRBJ2-7; D perhaps matches TRBD1 (6 bases). Germline V gives CDR1 DFQATT, CDR2 SNEGSKA (reference sequence). Between the trimmed V and J ends, which lost 6 bases and 4 bases, there was a span of 16 bases. There are 13 residues in the CDR3. CDR3 nucleotide sequence: TGCAGTGCCAGGGGAACGGGCGGGTACGAGCAGTACTTC. It codes for CSARGTGGYEQYF.

This clonotype has a handful of counts. The chain has TRBV5-8 and TRBJ2-4, with D unclear. Germline V CDR1 and CDR2: SGHTS, YDEGEE. Trimming removed 2 bases at V and 0 bases at J, with 12 bases between. CDR3 length: 16 amino acids. The CDR3, as DNA: TGTGCCAGCAGCTTAGGGAAGATAGAAGCCAAAAACATTCAGTACTTC. Amino acids: CASSLGKIEAKNIQYF. The full variable domain, completed using reference TRBV5-8 and TRBJ2-4, is EAGVTQSPTHLIKTRGQQATLRCSPISGHTSVYWYQQALGLGLQFLLWYDEGEERNRGNFPPRFSGRQFPNYSSELNVNALELEDSALYLCASSLGKIEAKNIQYFGAGTRLSVL.

Many counts were recorded for this clonotype. The chain has TRBV7-2 and TRBJ2-1; possible D gene TRBD1, 6 bases. The germline gives CDR1 SGHTA, CDR2 FQGNSA. There are 14 residues in the CDR3. Trimming shortened V by 10 bases and J by 8 bases, and 21 bases separated the two germline ends. The CDR3 DNA reads as TGTGCCACGGTTGAGTGGGGGCCGGGCGATGAGCAGTTCTTC. This codes for CATVEWGPGDEQFF.

The chain's CDR3 is CASSLPAGLSDGPYF. The DNA for the CDR3 is TGCGCCAGCAGCTTGCCGGCGGGGCTGAGCGACGGGCCGTACTTC. The rearrangement uses TRBV5-1 and TRBJ2-7; D possibly corresponds to TRBD2 (6 bases). This CDR3 comprises 15 residues. V was cut by 1 base and J by 12 bases, with 23 bases left in between. Germline CDR1 and CDR2: SGHRS and YFSETQ.

Comment on this clonotype: A much larger clone lies one base from this, so it may be a read error. The rearrangement joins TRBV6-2 or TRBV6-3 to TRBJ2-1; 9 nucleotides line up with TRBD1. The CDR3 runs to 14 residues. The J segment lost 5 bases and the V segment lost 6 bases, leaving 5 bases of the junction unmatched. The germline V gene has CDR1 MNHEY and CDR2 SVGEGT. The CDR3 nucleotides are TGTGCCAGCAGGGGGACAGGGAGTGACAATGAGCAGTTCTTC. Its protein product is CASRGTGSDNEQFF.

The chain joins TRBV5-1 to TRBJ2-5, with TRBD2 matching over 13 bases. This CDR3 spans 15 amino acids. The V gene end was trimmed by 4 bases and the J gene end by 9 bases; junction bases not matched to a gene: 9. The germline gives CDR1 SGHRS, CDR2 YFSETQ. CDR3 DNA sequence: TGCGCCAGCAGCCCCGGGACTAGCGGGACGAGGGCCCAGTACTTC. Its translation: CASSPGTSGTRAQYF.

At least ten counts were recorded for this clonotype. This rearrangement joins TRBV6-5 to TRBJ2-7, with 10 positions matching TRBD1. The CDR3 length is 15 residues. Losses at the gene ends were 6 bases for V and 3 bases for J; bases not matched to a gene: 8. CDR1 and CDR2 from the germline V gene are MNHEY and SVGAGI. The CDR3 reads CASSYKRTGGYEQYF. Here the CDR3 DNA reads TGTGCCAGCAGCTATAAAAGGACAGGGGGCTACGAGCAGTACTTC.

The chain joins TRBV6-1 to TRBJ2-3; the match to TRBD2 covers 7 bases. V was clipped by 5 bases and J by 3 bases; unmatched bases: 14. Germline V gene sequence: CDR1 MNHNS, CDR2 SASEGT. This CDR3 comprises 17 residues. CDR3 sequence (DNA): TGTGCCAGCAGTCAAGACGGGTCGTCGGGGGGAACAGATACGCAGTATTTT. Its translation is CASSQDGSSGGTDTQYF.

With respect to this clonotype: A much larger clone differs from this one at a single base, so this may be a read error. The V gene is TRBV20-1, the J gene TRBJ2-7; the match to TRBD2 covers 10 bases. The J call may not be correct, given that the DNA end is closer to TRBJ2-5. The CDR3 contains 14 residues. The germline V gene has CDR1 DFQATT and CDR2 SNEGSKA (reference sequence). The CDR3 reads CSALGIAGGETQYF. For the CDR3, the DNA is TGCAGTGCCCTCGGGATAGCGGGGGGTGAGACCCAGTACTTC.

This clonotype occurred many times. The rearrangement links TRBV4-2 to TRBJ1-1, with TRBD1 matching 8 bases. V shed 3 bases and J 4 bases; nucleotides not matched to a gene: 4. CDR1 and CDR2 from the germline V gene are LGHNA and YNFKEQ. This CDR3 is built from 14 residues. This CDR3 is CASSHLDRATEAFF. CDR3 coding DNA: TGTGCCAGCAGCCACTTGGACAGGGCCACTGAAGCTTTCTTT.

This clonotype was detected a few times. A much larger clonotype is one base distant, so this may be a read error. The chain links TRBV27 to TRBJ1-6; tentatively, D is TRBD1 (5 bases). The germline V gene has CDR1 MNHEY and CDR2 SMNVEV (reference sequence). The CDR3 has 14 residues. The CDR3 nucleotides are TGTGCCAGCAGGGAGCAGGGACGCAATTCACCCCCCCACTTT. Residues: CASREQGRNSPPHF.

This clonotype was counted only a few times. V is TRBV28 and J is TRBJ1-2; 10 nucleotides agree with TRBD1. V trimming: 6 bases; J trimming: 7 bases; junction bases outside the gene matches: 11. This CDR3 has 15 residues. CDR1 and CDR2 (germline): MDHEN, SYDVKM. DNA of the CDR3: TGTGCCAGCAGAACGTCCGGGACAGGGGTTATTGGCTACACCTTC. Its protein product is CASRTSGTGVIGYTF.